A selection of T cell receptor beta chains follows, all from one sample in a study of T cell responses to AZD1222 COVID-19 vaccine. Measured with immunoSEQ multiplex PCR; TCRdb has only the in-frame clones, and not every one. The sample yields over 150,000 clones, about 86% seen once. Sequences were derived from peripheral blood, sampled on day 0 of MenACWY control vaccination. These receptors were collected from an adult in good health. Both conserved end residues are part of each CDR3. The D gene is left open where the match is weak. Only part of the rows carry a size: once, few, many, or a class if the clone is expanded.

size	V	J	D	DNA	CDR3
.	TRBV29-1	TRBJ2-6	.	TGCAGCGGAGCCCGGGACATCGCTTTC	CSGARDIAF
few	TRBV15	TRBJ1-1	.	TGTGCCACCAGCAGAGGAGGTACTGAAGCTTTCTTT	CATSRGGTEAFF
.	TRBV29-1	TRBJ1-2	.	TGCAGCGTGGGGGGCGGCTACACCTTC	CSVGGGYTF
once	TRBV9	TRBJ1-6	TRBD1	TGTGCCAGCAGCGTAGTCGACAGGGGTGATTCACCCCTCCACTTT	CASSVVDRGDSPLHF
.	TRBV10-3	TRBJ1-2	.	TGTGCCATCCCTCGCACTGGGGACTATGGCTACACCTTC	CAIPRTGDYGYTF
.	TRBV5-1	TRBJ2-2	.	TGCGCCAGCAGCCCAGGACAGTCCACCGGGGAGCTGTTTTTT	CASSPGQSTGELFF
.	TRBV5-4	TRBJ2-5	TRBD1	TGTGCCAGCAGCTTGGAACAGGGGCCCTTCGGGACCCAGTACTTC	CASSLEQGPFGTQYF
.	TRBV21-1	TRBJ2-1	.	TGTGCCAGCAGCAAAGGGACTAGCGGGGGGGCCGAGAATGAGCAGTTCTTC	CASSKGTSGGAENEQFF
.	TRBV7-8	TRBJ2-3	TRBD1	TGTGCCAGCAGCCCCAGGGGGCGCGCAGATACGCAGTATTTT	CASSPRGRADTQYF
.	TRBV5-1	TRBJ1-1	TRBD1	TGCGCCAGCAGCTTGACCCTAGGACAGGTGGGGGAAGCTTTCTTT	CASSLTLGQVGEAFF
.	TRBV28	TRBJ1-2	TRBD1	TGTGCCAGCAGTTACGGACAGGGATATGGCTACACCTTC	CASSYGQGYGYTF
once	TRBV4-1	TRBJ1-1	TRBD1	TGCGCCAGCAGCCCTGGACAGGGTGTTATGCCAGCTTTCTTT	CASSPGQGVMPAFF
.	TRBV10-1	TRBJ2-2	.	TGCGCCAGCAGTTCTTCCGGGACAAAAGCCGGGGAGCTGTTTTTT	CASSSSGTKAGELFF
.	TRBV18	TRBJ2-7	.	TGTGCCAGCTCACCACTAGGCCACGAGCAGTACTTC	CASSPLGHEQYF
.	TRBV2	TRBJ1-1	TRBD1	TGTGCCAGCAGGGATGTAGGGACAGGGGGTGGGGGCACTGAAGCTTTCTTT	CASRDVGTGGGGTEAFF
.	TRBV6-1	TRBJ2-6	.	TGTGCCAGCAGTGATGGGGGGTCTGGGGCCAACGTCCTGACTTTC	CASSDGGSGANVLTF
.	TRBV18	TRBJ1-2	.	TGTGCCAGCTCACCACCGGGCAGGGGCCACTATGGCTACACCTTC	CASSPPGRGHYGYTF
.	TRBV7-2	TRBJ2-3	TRBD1	TGTGCCAGCAGCCCCCGGGACAGTAGCACAGATACGCAGTATTTT	CASSPRDSSTDTQYF
.	TRBV7-7	TRBJ1-2	.	TGTGCTAGCACCCATGATGGGGCAGTTCCTAACTATGGCTACACCTTC	CASTHDGAVPNYGYTF
.	TRBV7-9	TRBJ2-7	.	TGTGCCAGCAGCTTAGAGAGAGGGATCGAGCAGTACTTC	CASSLERGIEQYF
.	TRBV2	TRBJ2-2	.	TGTGCCAGCAGTGCCGGGTCGAGGGGTACCGGGGAGCTGTTTTTT	CASSAGSRGTGELFF
.	TRBV10-3	TRBJ2-5	.	TGTGCCATCAGTTCGGGCCCCCGGGAGACCCAGTACTTC	CAISSGPRETQYF